Listed here is a single TCR beta chain. The data are from a study of blood T cell repertoires in COVID-19. TCRdb keeps only in-frame clones here, not all; method: immunoSEQ multiplex PCR. The sample yields a few hundred thousand clones, around 84% seen once. There are 13 residues in the CDR3. Trimming cost V 0 bases and J 8 bases; bases outside gene matches: 4. Germline V CDR1 and CDR2: SGHRS, YFSETQ. The chain links TRBV5-1 to TRBJ1-2, with 7 bases aligning to TRBD1. The sequence derives from a young woman with acute or convalescent COVID-19. The specimen was peripheral blood. CDR3 region: CASSLGGTVGYTF. In DNA form, the CDR3 reads TGCGCCAGCAGCTTGGGGGGGACAGTAGGCTACACCTTC.